What follows are 10 T cell receptor beta chains derived from one specimen sequenced in a study of OX40 agonist ivuxolimab in advanced cancers. Library preparation used the immunoSEQ multiplex PCR assay. TCRdb re-hosts the immuneACCESS table, in-frame sequences only. Its copies lack some clones; in the studies checked, an unresolved V gene accounts for under half of them, and the cause for the rest is not known. The sample table records some 100,000 clones; 80% to 90% of these occur just once. The ten largest make up 1.5% to 2.5% of the sample. The sample here was CD4+ or CD8+ T cells sorted from blood, taken in a trial of the OX40 agonist ivuxolimab. These TCRs come from an adult with an advanced solid tumor such as melanoma, head and neck, liver or kidney cancer.

This clone was seen a single time. V and J are TRBV6-6 and TRBJ2-1; 11 nucleotides line up with TRBD1. V lost 5 bases, J lost 3 bases, and 3 bases stayed unmatched. Germline V gene lookup returns CDR1 MNHNY and CDR2 SVGAGI (reference sequence). The CDR3 has 15 amino acids. The CDR3 reads CASSPDRGLYNEQFF. CDR3 DNA: TGTGCCAGCAGTCCGGACAGGGGGCTCTACAATGAGCAGTTCTTC.

This rearrangement joins TRBV5-1 to TRBJ2-3; maybe TRBD1 (6 bases). This CDR3 is 14 amino acids long. Germline lookup yields CDR1 SGHRS and CDR2 YFSETQ. Trimming took off 0 bases at V and 4 bases at J, with 9 bases between the two ends. The CDR3 bases are TGCGCCAGCAGCTTGGGACAGGTATCAGATACGCAGTATTTT. It specifies CASSLGQVSDTQYF.

V is TRBV5-4 and J is TRBJ2-2; TRBD1 matches 9 bases. This CDR3 has 16 residues. CDR1 is SGHNT, CDR2 YYREEE, per germline (reference sequence). V gave up 4 bases and J gave up 5 bases; unmatched junction bases: 9. Here the CDR3 DNA reads TGTGCCAGCAGCCAAGGATTACAGGGGGCAACCGGGGAGCTGTTTTTT. This encodes CASSQGLQGATGELFF.

This clone was seen more than once but under ten times. This rearrangement joins TRBV5-1 to TRBJ1-2; no reliable D call. Trimming left V 0 bases short and J 4 bases short, with 10 bases between. Germline CDR1 SGHRS, CDR2 YFSETQ. This CDR3 comprises 14 residues. Here the CDR3 reads CASSLDGLGYGYTF. The CDR3 DNA is TGCGCCAGCAGCTTGGACGGATTAGGCTATGGCTACACCTTC.

The chain combines TRBV4-1 with TRBJ2-1, with TRBD2 matching 10 bases. This CDR3 is 16 amino acids long. V lost 2 bases to trimming and J lost 8 bases; unmatched junction nucleotides: 9. The germline CDR1 and CDR2 sequences are MGHRA and YSYEKL. The CDR3 DNA reads TGCGCCAGCAGCCAAAGGACTAGCGGTAATAGGGATGAGCAGTTCTTC. As protein: CASSQRTSGNRDEQFF.

Points on this clone: Other nucleotide sequences in the sample specify the same CDR3. Here the CDR3 DNA reads TGTGCCAGCAGTTACTCGGACAGGGTGAACACCGGGGAGCTGTTTTTT. Encoded protein: CASSYSDRVNTGELFF. This chain joins TRBV6-5 and TRBJ2-2; the match to TRBD1 covers 8 bases. CDR3 size: 16 residues. J was trimmed by 1 base and V by 0 bases; bases with no gene match: 1. Germline CDR1 reads MNHEY; CDR2 reads SVGAGI.

CDR3 sequence (DNA): TGTGCCAGCAGCTACGGGTCCCGCGAGCAGTACTTC. Translation: CASSYGSREQYF. The chain recombines TRBV2 with TRBJ2-7, with D unresolved. The CDR3 runs to 12 residues. V lost 6 bases and J lost 6, with 12 bases in between. Germline CDR1 and CDR2: SNHLY and FYNNEI.

J is TRBJ2-2 and V is TRBV19; 16 nucleotides line up with TRBD2. CDR1 LNHDA and CDR2 SQIVND come from the germline V gene (reference sequence). The CDR3 is 18 residues long. The J segment lost 0 bases and the V segment lost 4 bases, leaving 2 bases of the junction unmatched. The CDR3 region is CASSRGLAGGTNTGELFF. CDR3 bases: TGTGCCAGTAGTAGGGGACTAGCGGGAGGGACGAACACCGGGGAGCTGTTTTTT.

CDR3: CASRIDQQSNTEAFF. In nucleotides, the CDR3 is TGTGCCAGCAGAATTGACCAGCAGTCGAACACTGAAGCTTTCTTT. The V call is TRBV2, the J call TRBJ1-1, with D uncertain. CDR3 length equals 15 residues. The germline V gene has CDR1 SNHLY and CDR2 FYNNEI. The germline V and J ends were trimmed by 6 bases and 1 base, with 15 bases remaining between them. Drawing the rest from reference TRBV2 and TRBJ1-1, the complete variable domain is EPEVTQTPSHQVTQMGQEVILRCVPISNHLYFYWYRQILGQKVEFLVSFYNNEISEKSEIFDDQFSVERPDGSNFTLKIRSTKLEDSAMYFCASRIDQQSNTEAFFGQGTRLTVV.

V is TRBV6-1 and J is TRBJ2-1, with TRBD2 matching over 7 bases. The CDR3 extends over 15 amino acids. V gave up 4 bases and J gave up 7 bases; unmatched junction bases: 10. Germline CDR1 and CDR2: MNHNS and SASEGT. CDR3 loop: CASSVNVAGVNEQFF. CDR3 DNA sequence: TGTGCCAGCAGTGTAAATGTGGCGGGAGTGAATGAGCAGTTCTTC.